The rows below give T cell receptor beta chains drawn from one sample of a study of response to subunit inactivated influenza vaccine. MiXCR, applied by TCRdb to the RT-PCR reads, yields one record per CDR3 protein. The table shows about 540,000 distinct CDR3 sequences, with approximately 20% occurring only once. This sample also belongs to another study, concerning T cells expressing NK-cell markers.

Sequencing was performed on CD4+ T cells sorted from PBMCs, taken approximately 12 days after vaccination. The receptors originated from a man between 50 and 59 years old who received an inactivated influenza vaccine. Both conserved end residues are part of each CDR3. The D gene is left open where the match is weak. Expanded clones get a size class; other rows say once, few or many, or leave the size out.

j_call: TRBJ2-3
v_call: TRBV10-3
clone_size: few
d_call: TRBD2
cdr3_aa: CAINRGGTTDTQYF
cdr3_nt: TGTGCCATCAATCGCGGGGGGACGACAGATACGCAGTATTTT

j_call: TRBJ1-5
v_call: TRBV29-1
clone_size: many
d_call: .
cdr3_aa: CSVGDTSNQPQHF
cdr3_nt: TGCAGCGTCGGAGACACGAGCAATCAGCCCCAGCATTTT

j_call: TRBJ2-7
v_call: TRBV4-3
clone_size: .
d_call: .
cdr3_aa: CASSQERGSLTGQYF
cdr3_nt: TGCGCCAGCAGCCAAGAAAGGGGATCCTTGACCGGGCAGTACTTC

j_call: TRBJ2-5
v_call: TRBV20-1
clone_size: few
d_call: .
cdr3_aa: CSAPGNSQRETQYF
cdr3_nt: TGCAGTGCCCCAGGAAACTCGCAGCGAGAGACCCAGTACTTC

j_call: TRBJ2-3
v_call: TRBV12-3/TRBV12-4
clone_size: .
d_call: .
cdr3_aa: CASSSELIRAVSTDTQYF
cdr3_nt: TGTGCCAGCAGTTCGGAGCTAATAAGAGCGGTTAGCACAGATACGCAGTATTTT

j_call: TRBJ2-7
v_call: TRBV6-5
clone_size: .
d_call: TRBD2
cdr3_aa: CASSSSSGRSSYEQYF
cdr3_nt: TGTGCCAGCAGTTCCTCTAGCGGAAGGAGCTCCTACGAGCAGTACTTC

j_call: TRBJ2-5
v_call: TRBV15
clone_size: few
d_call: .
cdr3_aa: CATSRDRQPGETQYF
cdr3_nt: TGTGCCACCAGCAGAGATAGACAGCCGGGGGAGACCCAGTACTTC

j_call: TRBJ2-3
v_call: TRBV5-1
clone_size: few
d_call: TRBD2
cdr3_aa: CASSLALLAGGRTDTQYF
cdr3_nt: TGCGCCAGCAGCTTGGCCCTTCTAGCGGGGGGACGCACAGATACGCAGTATTTT

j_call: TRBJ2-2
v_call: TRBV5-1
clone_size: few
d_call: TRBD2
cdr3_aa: CASSLAGGPGTGELFF
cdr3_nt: TGCGCCAGCAGCCTAGCGGGAGGGCCGGGCACCGGGGAGCTGTTTTTT

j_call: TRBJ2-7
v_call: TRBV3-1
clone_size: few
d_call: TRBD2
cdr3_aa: CASRTSGAGYEQYF
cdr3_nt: TGTGCCAGCAGGACTAGCGGCGCCGGCTACGAGCAGTACTTC

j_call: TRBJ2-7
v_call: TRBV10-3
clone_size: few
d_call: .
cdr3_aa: CAIIVDGFEQYF
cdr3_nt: TGTGCCATCATTGTTGACGGGTTCGAGCAGTACTTC

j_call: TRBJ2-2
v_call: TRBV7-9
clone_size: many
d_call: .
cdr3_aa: CASRPRPGHRNRRNTGELFF
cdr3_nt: TGTGCCAGCAGGCCGCGTCCGGGACATCGCAACCGGCGTAACACCGGGGAGCTGTTTTTT

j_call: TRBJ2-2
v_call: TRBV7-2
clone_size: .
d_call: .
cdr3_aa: CASSLAAPRGELFF
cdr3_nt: TGTGCCAGCAGCTTAGCCGCGCCGCGGGGGGAGCTGTTTTTT

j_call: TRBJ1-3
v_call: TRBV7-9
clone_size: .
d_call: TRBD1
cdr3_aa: CASSLIDRVKGNTIYF
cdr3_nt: TGTGCCAGCAGCTTGATTGACAGGGTAAAAGGAAACACCATATATTTT

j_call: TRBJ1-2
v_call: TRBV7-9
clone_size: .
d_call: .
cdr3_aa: CASSFPGSGYTF
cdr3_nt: TGTGCCAGCAGCTTCCCGGGATCTGGCTACACCTTC

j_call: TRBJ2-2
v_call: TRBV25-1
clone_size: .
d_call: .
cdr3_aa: CASSELRELAGELFF
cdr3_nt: TGTGCCAGCAGTGAATTGAGGGAGTTAGCCGGGGAGCTGTTTTTT

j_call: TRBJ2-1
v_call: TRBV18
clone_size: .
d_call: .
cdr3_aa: CASSPLGNEQFF
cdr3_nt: TGTGCCAGCTCACCACTGGGGAATGAGCAGTTCTTC